These T cell receptor beta chains were read from a single sample in a study of shared clonotypes between healthy human individuals. Libraries were prepared by immunoSEQ multiplex PCR; TCRdb keeps only in-frame clonotypes and omits some of them. The sample lists roughly 2,300,000 clones; around 92% were seen once. The specimen sequenced was naive CD4+ T cells from PBMCs. These receptors all come from a man between 18 and 35 years old in good health. Some clones in this sample may be carry-over from other donors' samples. Both conserved end residues are part of each CDR3. A D gene is named only where the DNA matches it firmly. Clone size appears in some rows only: once, few, many, or a class for an expanded clone.

V	size	J	D	CDR3	DNA
TRBV2	.	TRBJ2-7	.	CASRLPGYEQYF	TGTGCCAGCAGGTTACCGGGCTACGAGCAGTACTTC
TRBV7-2	.	TRBJ2-1	.	CASSLWAANEQFF	TGTGCCAGCAGCTTATGGGCAGCAAATGAGCAGTTCTTC
TRBV14	.	TRBJ2-2	TRBD2	CASSQHAPGLAGGGGELFF	TGTGCCAGCAGCCAGCACGCTCCGGGACTAGCGGGAGGAGGCGGGGAGCTGTTTTTT
TRBV9	few	TRBJ1-1	.	CASSVATNTEAFF	TGTGCCAGCAGCGTAGCAACTAACACTGAAGCTTTCTTT
TRBV9	.	TRBJ2-3	.	CASGPVKDTQYF	TGTGCCAGCGGGCCAGTGAAAGATACGCAGTATTTT
TRBV7-9	.	TRBJ2-1	TRBD2	CASSSGTSDNEQFF	TGTGCCAGCAGCTCAGGGACTAGCGACAATGAGCAGTTCTTC
TRBV28	.	TRBJ2-7	TRBD1	CASSPPGQGMGEQYF	TGTGCCAGCAGTCCCCCGGGACAGGGAATGGGCGAGCAGTACTTC
TRBV5-4	.	TRBJ2-2	TRBD1	CASSLTGGTGELFF	TGTGCCAGCAGCTTGACAGGGGGAACCGGGGAGCTGTTTTTT
TRBV30	.	TRBJ2-1	TRBD2	CAWRKGTSGYNEQFF	TGTGCCTGGAGGAAAGGGACTAGCGGGTACAATGAGCAGTTCTTC
TRBV28	.	TRBJ2-1	.	CASRLGRTYNEQFF	TGTGCCAGCAGGTTGGGGCGGACATACAATGAGCAGTTCTTC
TRBV4-2	.	TRBJ2-1	.	CASSQPGLPGEQFF	TGTGCCAGCAGCCAGCCGGGACTGCCAGGGGAGCAGTTCTTC
TRBV19	once	TRBJ1-1	TRBD1	CASSPQGSPNTEAFF	TGTGCCAGTAGTCCACAGGGGTCCCCGAACACTGAAGCTTTCTTT
TRBV11-2	.	TRBJ2-7	.	CASSLDRVQGYEQYF	TGTGCCAGCAGCTTAGATCGTGTACAGGGCTACGAGCAGTACTTC
TRBV30	.	TRBJ2-7	.	CAWSRRGDEQYF	TGTGCCTGGAGCCGCCGAGGGGACGAGCAGTACTTC
TRBV5-4	.	TRBJ1-1	.	CASSPGGAGTIMNTEAFF	TGTGCCAGCAGCCCGGGGGGGGCAGGAACGATCATGAACACTGAAGCTTTCTTT
TRBV9	.	TRBJ2-5	TRBD2	CASSVGLAGGGSVETQYF	TGTGCCAGCAGCGTTGGACTAGCGGGAGGGGGTAGCGTCGAGACCCAGTACTTC
TRBV28	once	TRBJ1-5	TRBD1	CASSLLQGDQPQHF	TGTGCCAGCAGTTTACTGCAGGGGGATCAGCCCCAGCATTTT
TRBV14	.	TRBJ2-3	TRBD2	CASSERVSTSGSTDTQYF	TGTGCCAGCAGCGAGAGGGTCTCGACTAGCGGTAGCACAGATACGCAGTATTTT
TRBV5-1	.	TRBJ2-3	.	CASYPSGTTDTQYF	TGCGCCAGCTACCCTTCGGGGACGACAGATACGCAGTATTTT
TRBV28	.	TRBJ1-1	.	CASSSGGQNQPEAFF	TGTGCCAGCAGTTCCGGCGGACAAAATCAACCTGAAGCTTTCTTT
TRBV7-2	.	TRBJ2-5	TRBD2	CASSRVAGVETQYF	TGTGCCAGCAGCCGGGTAGCGGGAGTGGAGACCCAGTACTTC
TRBV11-2	.	TRBJ2-3	.	CASSLQGGGDTQYF	TGTGCCAGCAGCTTACAGGGTGGCGGAGATACGCAGTATTTT
TRBV7-9	.	TRBJ2-5	TRBD1	CASSPDRDRQETQYF	TGTGCCAGCAGCCCCGATAGGGACAGACAAGAGACCCAGTACTTC
TRBV5-1	.	TRBJ2-3	.	CASSFDSTTDTQYF	TGCGCCAGCAGCTTTGACTCCACCACAGATACGCAGTATTTT
TRBV19	.	TRBJ2-5	.	CASSISGGRETQYF	TGTGCCAGTAGTATCTCTGGGGGAAGGGAGACCCAGTACTTC
TRBV5-6	.	TRBJ2-1	TRBD1	CASSLSGGYNEQFF	TGTGCCAGCAGCTTGTCAGGGGGCTACAATGAGCAGTTCTTC
TRBV5-6	once	TRBJ2-5	TRBD2	CASSARRGDQYF	TGTGCCAGCAGCGCCAGACGGGGGGACCAGTACTTC
TRBV19	once	TRBJ2-3	.	CASSMAPGTSTDTQYF	TGTGCCAGTAGTATGGCTCCAGGGACCAGCACAGATACGCAGTATTTT
TRBV29-1	.	TRBJ2-1	.	CSVEAVASVSSSEQFF	TGCAGCGTTGAAGCGGTTGCTAGCGTTTCATCTAGTGAGCAGTTCTTC
TRBV9	.	TRBJ2-1	TRBD2	CASSVAWGTTDNEQFF	TGTGCCAGCAGCGTAGCATGGGGGACTACCGACAATGAGCAGTTCTTC
TRBV4-1	.	TRBJ2-7	.	CASSQGLALRAPPSYEQYF	TGCGCCAGCAGCCAGGGGCTAGCGCTTAGGGCCCCCCCTTCATACGAGCAGTACTTC
TRBV7-2	.	TRBJ1-6	.	CASRQDLRSYNSPLHF	TGTGCCAGCCGTCAAGATCTAAGGTCCTATAATTCACCCCTCCACTTT
TRBV29-1	few	TRBJ1-5	.	CSARRDNQPQHF	TGCAGCGCCCGCCGTGACAATCAGCCCCAGCATTTT
TRBV11-3	.	TRBJ2-1	TRBD2	CASSSRLARRQFF	TGTGCCAGCAGCTCGAGACTAGCGCGCAGGCAGTTCTTC
TRBV19	.	TRBJ1-4	.	CASSLGQTVYQTNEKLFF	TGTGCCAGTAGTCTAGGACAAACCGTGTACCAAACTAATGAAAAACTGTTTTTT
TRBV27	few	TRBJ1-1	TRBD1	CASRLTGGSRTFF	TGTGCCAGCAGACTGACAGGGGGTAGTAGAACTTTCTTT
TRBV15	.	TRBJ1-4	TRBD1	CATSRDRTGDEKLFF	TGTGCCACCAGCAGAGATCGGACAGGGGATGAAAAACTGTTTTTT
TRBV18	.	TRBJ2-5	.	CASSPPVRDSQETQYF	TGTGCCAGCTCACCACCGGTAAGAGACAGTCAAGAGACCCAGTACTTC
TRBV19	.	TRBJ2-1	TRBD2	CASSIDRTSSPGRNEQFF	TGTGCCAGTAGTATAGATCGGACTAGCTCGCCTGGAAGAAATGAGCAGTTCTTC
TRBV10-3	.	TRBJ2-2	.	CAIYGGLDTGELFF	TGTGCCATCTATGGGGGATTGGACACCGGGGAGCTGTTTTTT
TRBV11-2	.	TRBJ2-1	TRBD1	CASSLRQGANNEQFF	TGTGCCAGCAGCCTTCGACAGGGGGCAAACAATGAGCAGTTCTTC
TRBV2	.	TRBJ1-1	.	CASSEEAGSTEAFF	TGTGCCAGCAGTGAAGAAGCGGGTAGCACTGAAGCTTTCTTT
TRBV5-1	few	TRBJ2-1	TRBD2	CASSLGLAGPYNEQFF	TGCGCCAGCAGCTTGGGACTAGCGGGTCCCTACAATGAGCAGTTCTTC
TRBV5-5	.	TRBJ1-2	TRBD1	CASSLAATTGNYGYTF	TGTGCCAGCAGCTTAGCCGCCACGACAGGGAACTATGGCTACACCTTC
TRBV5-8	.	TRBJ2-7	.	CAGPRGSGQYF	TGTGCCGGACCTCGAGGTAGCGGGCAGTACTTC
TRBV6-5	once	TRBJ1-2	TRBD1	CASRNPGGADYGYTF	TGTGCCAGCAGAAATCCAGGGGGCGCGGACTATGGCTACACCTTC
TRBV25-1	.	TRBJ1-1	.	CASSDPRGGGWSEAFF	TGTGCCAGCAGTGACCCACGTGGGGGCGGATGGTCTGAAGCTTTCTTT
TRBV6-1	.	TRBJ2-7	.	CASSEQGYEQYF	TGTGCCAGCAGTGAACAGGGTTACGAGCAGTACTTC
TRBV18	.	TRBJ2-5	.	CASSPGREETQYF	TGTGCCAGCTCACCCGGCAGGGAAGAGACCCAGTACTTC
TRBV18	once	TRBJ2-5	.	CASSQRQVQETQYF	TGTGCCAGCTCACAAAGACAGGTGCAAGAGACCCAGTACTTC
TRBV28	.	TRBJ1-3	TRBD1	CASSPGGKSGNTIYF	TGTGCCAGCAGTCCAGGGGGCAAGTCTGGAAACACCATATATTTT
TRBV5-1	.	TRBJ1-2	.	CASSESPQGRDYGYTF	TGCGCCAGCAGCGAATCCCCACAGGGACGTGACTATGGCTACACCTTC
TRBV7-9	.	TRBJ2-1	TRBD2	CASSLIAGGVNEQFF	TGTGCCAGCAGCTTAATAGCGGGAGGGGTAAATGAGCAGTTCTTC
TRBV7-3	.	TRBJ2-1	.	CASSSGPWGNEQFF	TGTGCCAGCAGCTCCGGGCCCTGGGGCAATGAGCAGTTCTTC
TRBV5-1	.	TRBJ1-3	.	CASSLVGGLAGNTIYF	TGCGCCAGCAGCTTGGTGGGGGGATTAGCTGGAAACACCATATATTTT
TRBV5-6	.	TRBJ2-5	.	CASSTAMETQYF	TGTGCCAGCAGCACCGCGATGGAGACCCAGTACTTC
TRBV28	.	TRBJ1-5	TRBD1	CASSFVYFAGGAGGPQHF	TGTGCCAGCAGTTTTGTTTATTTCGCAGGGGGCGCGGGGGGGCCCCAGCATTTT